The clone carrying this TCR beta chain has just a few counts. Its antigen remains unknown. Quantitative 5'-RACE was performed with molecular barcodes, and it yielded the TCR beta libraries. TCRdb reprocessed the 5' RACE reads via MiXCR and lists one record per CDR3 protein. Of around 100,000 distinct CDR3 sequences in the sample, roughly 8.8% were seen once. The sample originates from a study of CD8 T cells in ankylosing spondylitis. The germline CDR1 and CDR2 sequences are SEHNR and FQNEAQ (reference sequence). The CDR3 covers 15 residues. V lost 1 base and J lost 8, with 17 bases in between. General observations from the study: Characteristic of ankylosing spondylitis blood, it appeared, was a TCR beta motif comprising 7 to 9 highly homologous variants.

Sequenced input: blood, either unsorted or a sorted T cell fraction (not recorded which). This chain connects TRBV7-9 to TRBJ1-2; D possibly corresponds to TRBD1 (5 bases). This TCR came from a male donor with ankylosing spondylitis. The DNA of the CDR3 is TGTGCCAGCAGCTTAGTCCTAACAGGCTTGGGGGGCTACACCTTC. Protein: CASSLVLTGLGGYTF.